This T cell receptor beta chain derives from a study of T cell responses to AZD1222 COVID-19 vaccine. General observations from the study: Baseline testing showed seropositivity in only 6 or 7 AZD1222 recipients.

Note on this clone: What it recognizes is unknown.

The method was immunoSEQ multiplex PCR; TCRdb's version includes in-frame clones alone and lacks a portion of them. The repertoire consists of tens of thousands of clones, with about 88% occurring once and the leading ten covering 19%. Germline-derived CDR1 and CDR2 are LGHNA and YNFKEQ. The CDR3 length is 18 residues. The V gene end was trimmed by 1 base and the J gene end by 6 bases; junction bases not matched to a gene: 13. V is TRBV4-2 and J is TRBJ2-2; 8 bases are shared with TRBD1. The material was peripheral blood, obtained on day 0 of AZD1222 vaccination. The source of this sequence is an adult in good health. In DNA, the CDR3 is TGTGCCAGCAGCCAAGGGGGAGGCGGCAGGGGGCTCTCCGGGGAGCTGTTTTTT. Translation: CASSQGGGGRGLSGELFF.